This T cell receptor beta chain emerged from a study of human T cells and chemical hapten exposure. This clonotype was detected a few times. The time point is: pre-sensitization, week 0. Treatment: therapeutic diphenylcyclopropenone sensitization with weekly scalp DPC. CDR1 and CDR2 from the germline V gene are SGHTA and FQGNSA. The ends lost 5 bases at V and 7 bases at J; junction bases unmatched: 11. This CDR3 region has 16 residues. TCRdb reanalysed the RACE reads using MiXCR and keeps one entry per CDR3 protein. The sample records approximately 60,000 distinct CDR3 sequences, more than 8% being singletons.

Sequencing used whole blood, obtained in connection with sensitization to the hapten diphenylcyclopropenone (DPC). This clonotype was obtained from a man in his forties with alopecia areata. Some clones in this sample may be carry-over from other donors' samples. The V gene is TRBV7-2, the J gene TRBJ2-5, with TRBD2 matching over 12 bases. The CDR3 is CASSVYPTSGGRTQYF. DNA for the CDR3: TGTGCCAGCAGCGTATACCCCACTAGCGGGGGGAGGACCCAGTACTTC.